The present TCR beta chain was sequenced within a study of cytomegalovirus exposure and HLA in healthy donors. Turning to the study itself: The approximately 120 million unique TCR beta sequences, from approximately 170 million T cells, were found by an earlier analysis. Study conclusions and caveats: The study found most TCR sequences rare, yet found some public TCRs in many donors. Donors belonging to an Asian-associated ancestry cluster reportedly showed fewer N-insertions in productive TCRs than the roughly 680-donor mean, according to what a later analysis found.

The V gene's germline CDR1 is SGDLS and CDR2 YYNGEE. This CDR3 has 15 residues. V gave up 2 bases and J gave up 1 base, with 9 bases separating them. As to this clone: What it recognizes is unknown.

This cohort consisted of healthy bone marrow donors. PCR involved 60 Vbeta and 13 Jbeta primers. Generated by immunoSEQ multiplex PCR, the TCRdb table keeps only in-frame clones and is missing some. The data show 150,000 to 200,000 clones, approximately 80% seen once. Sequencing input: PBMCs. The sequence derives from a young man in good health and CMV-seronegative. The rearrangement links TRBV9 to TRBJ2-2, with D possibly matching TRBD1 (6 bases). As DNA, the CDR3 is TGTGCCAGCAGCGTTTCCAGGGGGAACACCGGGGAGCTGTTTTTT. It translates to CASSVSRGNTGELFF.